This T cell receptor beta chain originates from a study of identifying expanded T cells in peripheral blood. Notes on the study in general: Over approximately two and four weeks, about 15 and 19 clones changed, versus approximately 1.2 between replicates. Approximately two-week clone count variance significantly increased as total template count grew.

Here immunoSEQ multiplex PCR was the method, and the copy in TCRdb shows in-frame clones only, minus some. Among more than 70,000 clones, 70% to 90% were seen once, and the ten largest hold around 5.6%. About this clone itself: The antigen remains unidentified.

The CDR3 length is 14 residues. V lost 6 bases, J lost 0 bases, and 11 bases lay in between. Germline CDR1 and CDR2: KGHSY and FQNENV. This sequence joins TRBV16 and TRBJ1-1; no definite D call. This sequence was found in a person aged 18 to 70 in good health. The specimen sequenced was blood. CDR3: CASSQGRMNTEAFF. CDR3 DNA sequence: TGTGCCAGCAGTCAAGGACGGATGAACACTGAAGCTTTCTTT.